These 11 T cell receptor beta chains were sequenced from one sample in a study of response to subunit inactivated influenza vaccine. TCRdb used MiXCR to reprocess the RT-PCR reads, holding one entry per CDR3 protein. The sample lists a few hundred thousand distinct CDR3 sequences, roughly 20% occurring once. The source material was PBMCs from blood, sampled 21 months after vaccination. The receptors come from a man aged 50-75 years who received an inactivated influenza vaccine.

The gene calls are TRBV7-2 and TRBJ2-3, with D perhaps being TRBD1 or TRBD2 (5 bases each). The ends were cut back, 0 bases at V and 2 bases at J, with 9 bases in the middle. The V gene's germline CDR1 is SGHTA and CDR2 FQGNSA. The CDR3 totals 15 residues. This chain's CDR3 is CASSLAPGHTDTQYF. The CDR3 DNA follows: TGTGCCAGCAGCTTAGCGCCGGGGCACACAGATACGCAGTATTTT.

V gene TRBV20-1 combines with J gene TRBJ1-1; TRBD1 might be the D (6 bases). The V end lost 3 bases, the J end lost 7 bases, and 12 bases lay between the germline ends. The CDR3 spans 12 residues. Germline CDR1 DFQATT, CDR2 SNEGSKA (reference sequence). The CDR3 nucleotides are TGCAGTGCTAGGAGGCTACAGGGTGAAGCTTTCTTT. Translating it yields CSARRLQGEAFF.

The chain couples TRBV6-1 to TRBJ2-3; 8 bases fit TRBD2. V trimming: 6 bases; J trimming: 2 bases; junction bases outside the gene matches: 10. Germline CDR1 reads MNHNS; CDR2 reads SASEGT. This CDR3 is 16 amino acids long. In nucleotides, the CDR3 is TGTGCCAGCAGCCCATGGGAGCGGGGGCTCACAGATACGCAGTATTTT. Encoded protein: CASSPWERGLTDTQYF.

The chain uses TRBV12-3 or TRBV12-4 and TRBJ1-2; 8 bases are shared with TRBD1. The CDR3 sequence is 14 residues long. Trimming removed 6 bases from V and 1 base from J; junction bases left unmatched: 4. CDR3 sequence: CASSAGQVNYGYTF. The CDR3 coding sequence is TGTGCCAGCAGCGCGGGACAGGTTAACTATGGCTACACCTTC.

This clonotype was observed a handful of times. V gene TRBV4-3 combines with J gene TRBJ1-3; 9 nucleotides line up with TRBD1. This CDR3 has 18 amino acids. Germline V gives CDR1 LGHNA, CDR2 YSLEER. V lost 4 bases, J lost 0 bases, and 10 bases stayed unmatched. The CDR3 coding sequence is TGCGCCAGCAGCCCCACCGGGACAGGGCTAACCTCTGGAAACACCATATATTTT. Translation: CASSPTGTGLTSGNTIYF.

This clonotype has a handful of counts. The chain recombines TRBV6-2 or TRBV6-3 with TRBJ1-5; a weak D match, TRBD1 (5 bases). Per the germline V gene, CDR1 is MNHEY and CDR2 is SVGEGT. V was shortened by 0 bases and J by 4 bases, with 10 bases between the two germline ends. CDR3 size: 15 residues. Written as DNA, the CDR3 is TGTGCCAGCAGTTACTCAGGGGCCAATAATCAGCCCCAGCATTTT. Translation gives CASSYSGANNQPQHF.

This clonotype was detected ten times or more. The chain links TRBV20-1 to TRBJ2-2; D gene ambiguous. In germline, CDR1 is DFQATT, CDR2 SNEGSKA (reference sequence). CDR3 length equals 12 residues. V lost 0 bases to trimming and J lost 4 bases, with 3 bases between them. CDR3 DNA: TGCAGTGCTAGAGAGGTCACCGGGGAGCTGTTTTTT. It yields the protein CSAREVTGELFF.

This clonotype turned up a few times. V and J are TRBV19 and TRBJ1-5, with unresolved D. CDR1 LNHDA and CDR2 SQIVND come from the germline V gene (reference sequence). Between the trimmed V and J ends, which lost 1 base and 2 bases, there was a span of 9 bases. The length of the CDR3 is 15 residues. The CDR3: CASSIVRAGNQPQHF. In DNA, the CDR3 is TGTGCCAGTAGTATAGTACGGGCGGGCAATCAGCCCCAGCATTTT.

There are a few counts of this clonotype. Mismatch with germline at one junction end may stem from a read error. The chain joins TRBV12-3 or TRBV12-4 to TRBJ2-2; TRBD1 might be the D (6 bases). The CDR3 loop spans 15 amino acids. CDR3 nucleotides: TGTGCCAGCATTTCCGCAGGGGCGAACGCCGGGGAGCTGTTTTTT. It translates to CASISAGANAGELFF.

The chain recombines TRBV29-1 with TRBJ2-7; TRBD1 might be the D (6 bases). The CDR3 has 13 amino acids. Germline CDR1 SQVTM, CDR2 ANQGSEA. V was pared by 4 bases and J by 0 bases, with 10 bases between. The CDR3, as DNA: TGCAGCGTTGGTTCGGACAGCTCCTACGAGCAGTACTTC. Protein sequence: CSVGSDSSYEQYF.

The rearrangement uses TRBV20-1 and TRBJ2-1; 9 bases agree with TRBD2. Trimming took 1 base from V and 6 from J; bases not matched to a gene: 4. Germline V gene sequence: CDR1 DFQATT, CDR2 SNEGSKA (reference sequence). CDR3 length: 14 residues. CDR3 loop: CSARVREGRNEQFF. The CDR3 region has the DNA TGCAGTGCTAGAGTGCGGGAGGGCCGCAATGAGCAGTTCTTC.